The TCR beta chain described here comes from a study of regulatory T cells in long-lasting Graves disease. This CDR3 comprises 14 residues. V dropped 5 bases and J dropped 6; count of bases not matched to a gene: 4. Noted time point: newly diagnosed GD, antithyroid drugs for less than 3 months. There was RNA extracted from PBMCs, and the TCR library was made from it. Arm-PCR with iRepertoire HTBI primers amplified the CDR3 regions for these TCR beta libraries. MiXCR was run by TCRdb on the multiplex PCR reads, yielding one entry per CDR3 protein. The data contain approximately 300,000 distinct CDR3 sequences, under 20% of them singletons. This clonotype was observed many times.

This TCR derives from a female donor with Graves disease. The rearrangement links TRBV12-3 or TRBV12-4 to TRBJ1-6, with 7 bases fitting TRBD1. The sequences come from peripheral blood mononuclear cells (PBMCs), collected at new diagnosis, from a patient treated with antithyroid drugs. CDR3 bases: TGTGCCAGCAGTCCCGGGACAGCTAATTCACCCCTCCACTTT. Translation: CASSPGTANSPLHF.